These T cell receptor beta chains were read from a single sample in a study of blood T cell repertoires in COVID-19. TCRdb's copy holds only in-frame clones and misses some; the assay was immunoSEQ multiplex PCR. The profile shows 140,000 to 150,000 clones, about 89% of them singletons. The sequenced material came from peripheral blood. The receptors derive from a man aged 55 to 69 with active or convalescent COVID-19. Each CDR3 is given with its conserved first and last residue. The order of the fields is D gene, J gene, V gene, clone size, CDR3 DNA, CDR3 protein. A D gene is named only where the DNA matches it firmly. Clone size is not always given. Where it is, it says once, few, many or a class for expanded clones.

- TRBJ2-2 TRBV6-5 - TGTGCCAGCAGCGGGACTGTGTCCGGGGAGCTGTTTTTT CASSGTVSGELFF
TRBD2 TRBJ2-1 TRBV5-1 - TGCGCCAGCAGCCTGGGACTAGCGGGAGGGTTTGATGAGCAGTTCTTC CASSLGLAGGFDEQFF
- TRBJ1-5 TRBV19 - TGTGCCAGTAGGGACCAGGGTCCGTGGGGTCCCCAGCATTTT CASRDQGPWGPQHF
- TRBJ2-4 TRBV21-1 - TGTGCCATCCTCCCCCGTTTGGCCAAAAACATTCAGTACTTC CAILPRLAKNIQYF
TRBD1 TRBJ1-1 TRBV12-3/TRBV12-4 once TGTGCCAGCGGGGCGACAGGGGACACTGAAGCTTTCTTT CASGATGDTEAFF
- TRBJ2-7 TRBV20-1 - TGCAGTGCTAGTCCCGCAGGGCTTAGCTCCTACGAGCAGTACTTC CSASPAGLSSYEQYF
- TRBJ1-6 TRBV28 many TGTGCCAGCAGTCCCCTTTATTCACCCCTCCACTTT CASSPLYSPLHF
- TRBJ2-3 TRBV3-1/TRBV3-2 - TGTGCCAGCAGCCAAAATAAACGGGACACAGATACGCAGTATTTT CASSQNKRDTDTQYF
TRBD1 TRBJ1-6 TRBV24-1 - TGTGCCACACGGACAGGGGGCCCGAATTCACCCCTCCACTTT CATRTGGPNSPLHF
- TRBJ2-4 TRBV15 - TGTGCCACCAGCAGTGGGGCGCAGGCCAAAAACATTCAGTACTTC CATSSGAQAKNIQYF
TRBD1 TRBJ2-4 TRBV28 - TGTGCCAGCAGTCCCCTCTCGTGGGACAGAAGAAACATTCAGTACTTC CASSPLSWDRRNIQYF
- TRBJ1-5 TRBV27 once TGTGCCAGCAGAACGACAGGAGGATATAGCAATCAGCCCCAGCATTTT CASRTTGGYSNQPQHF
- TRBJ1-5 TRBV24-1 - TGTGCCACCAGTGATGGTCTCAGGGGTCGGCAGCCCCAGCATTTT CATSDGLRGRQPQHF
- TRBJ1-5 TRBV18 - TGTGCCAGCACGTCCGGGGGGGATCAGCCCCAGCATTTT CASTSGGDQPQHF
- TRBJ2-2 TRBV28 - TGTGCCAGCAGTTTCCCCTGGCAGGGGGGCACCGGGGAGCTGTTTTTT CASSFPWQGGTGELFF
TRBD1 TRBJ1-6 TRBV24-1 - TGTGCCACCAGTGAACGGGACAGGGCTGAAGTTACCTATAATTCACCCCTCCACTTT CATSERDRAEVTYNSPLHF
TRBD2 TRBJ2-3 TRBV6-1 - TGTGCCAGCAGTGAAGCGTTACTAGCGGGGACCACAGATACGCAGTATTTT CASSEALLAGTTDTQYF
- TRBJ1-2 TRBV7-9 - TGTGCCAGCAGCTCCACCAATCAGGAGGGGGGGTCTGGCGGCTACACCTTC CASSSTNQEGGSGGYTF